These 26 T cell receptor beta chains were sequenced from one sample in a study of blood T cell repertoires in COVID-19. The repertoire was sequenced with immunoSEQ multiplex PCR; TCRdb's copy has only in-frame clones and lacks some. This table holds 100,000 or so clones, roughly 90% found once. Sequencing used peripheral blood. These receptors were collected from a man aged 55-75 years with acute or convalescent COVID-19.

The rearrangement links TRBV11-2 to TRBJ2-1; 14 nucleotides agree with TRBD2. From germline, CDR1 is SGHAT and CDR2 FQNNGV. The CDR3 consists of 15 residues. The V segment lost 5 bases and the J segment 7 bases; nucleotides outside the gene matches: 4. As DNA, the CDR3 is TGTGCCAGCAGCCAGAGGACTAGCGGGGGGAATGAGCAGTTCTTC. Its translation is CASSQRTSGGNEQFF.

The rearrangement uses TRBV29-1 and TRBJ1-1; 7 bases line up with TRBD1. With V trimmed by 7 bases and J by 1 base, 3 bases remained unmatched. There are 12 residues in the CDR3. The germline gives CDR1 SQVTM, CDR2 ANQGSEA. CDR3 sequence: CSGGQQNTEAFF. The CDR3 DNA sequence: TGCAGCGGGGGACAGCAGAACACTGAAGCTTTCTTT.

The chain couples TRBV24-1 to TRBJ1-6, with a tentative D call TRBD1 (5 bases). V dropped 9 bases and J dropped 10 bases, with 24 bases sitting between them. The CDR3 sequence is 16 residues long. The germline V gene has CDR1 KGHDR and CDR2 SFDVKD. For the CDR3, the DNA is TGTGCCACCGGAGTCTCACCGGGACTCCCAAGGTCACCCCTCCACTTT. Translating gives CATGVSPGLPRSPLHF.

The chain is built from TRBV3-1 (or the pseudogene TRBV3-2) and TRBJ1-5; no clear D gene. Germline loops: CDR1 LGHDT, CDR2 YNNKEL (reference sequence). The CDR3 has 15 amino acids. The germline V and J ends were trimmed by 0 bases and 2 bases, with 8 bases remaining between them. The CDR3, as DNA: TGTGCCAGCAGCCAAGATTCGGGAGGCAATCAGCCCCAGCATTTT. Amino acids: CASSQDSGGNQPQHF.

This clone was recorded only once. V and J are TRBV20-1 and TRBJ2-3; 10 bases fit TRBD2. The CDR3 consists of 16 residues. Germline CDR1 DFQATT, CDR2 SNEGSKA (reference sequence). V was clipped by 3 bases and J by 1 base; unmatched bases: 7. CDR3 residues: CSASIAGGRGTDTQYF. The CDR3 DNA sequence: TGCAGTGCTAGTATAGCGGGAGGCCGGGGCACAGATACGCAGTATTTT.

The rearrangement joins TRBV29-1 to TRBJ2-3; no clear D gene. V lost 6 bases to trimming and J lost 4 bases, with 8 bases between them. The CDR3 is 11 amino acids. The germline CDR1 and CDR2 sequences are SQVTM and ANQGSEA. DNA of the CDR3: TGCAGCGTCTCCTCTGCAGATACGCAGTATTTT. It encodes CSVSSADTQYF.

This clone was seen once. The genes are TRBV6-2 or TRBV6-3 and TRBJ1-6; TRBD1 might be the D (5 bases). Germline loops: CDR1 MNHEY, CDR2 SVGEGT. The ends were cut back, 5 bases at V and 4 bases at J, with 15 bases in the middle. This CDR3 spans 16 amino acids. CDR3: CASSTVRGGYNSPLHF. DNA of the CDR3: TGTGCCAGCAGTACCGTACGGGGGGGTTATAATTCACCCCTCCACTTT.

This clone showed up just once. The chain combines TRBV19 with TRBJ2-2; no clear D gene. Germline lookup yields CDR1 LNHDA and CDR2 SQIVND (reference sequence). Trimming took 3 bases from V and 2 from J, leaving 16 bases between them. The CDR3 extends over 17 amino acids. The CDR3 DNA sequence: TGTGCCAGTAGTATCAGGCTTGGGCAGACAAACACCGGGGAGCTGTTTTTT. Residues: CASSIRLGQTNTGELFF.

V gene TRBV6-1 combines with J gene TRBJ2-7, with 7 bases that match TRBD1. The V segment lost 4 bases and the J segment 3 bases; nucleotides outside the gene matches: 12. The CDR3 contains 16 residues. Germline V gene lookup returns CDR1 MNHNS and CDR2 SASEGT. Written as DNA, the CDR3 is TGTGCCAGCAGTGTAGAAGGGGGACAGCGTAACTACGAGCAGTACTTC. This encodes CASSVEGGQRNYEQYF.

The V and J genes are TRBV7-2 and TRBJ1-3; weak D call: TRBD1 (5 bases). This CDR3 is 16 amino acids long. Germline V CDR1 and CDR2: SGHTA, FQGNSA. V shed 1 base and J shed 0 bases, with 10 bases lying between them. The DNA of the CDR3 is TGTGCCAGCAGCTTAGTAGGAGGGGTCTCTGGAAACACCATATATTTT. Translating it yields CASSLVGGVSGNTIYF.

The gene calls are TRBV5-6 and TRBJ2-1; the match to TRBD2 covers 7 bases. The J segment lost 4 bases and the V segment lost 4 bases, leaving 8 bases of the junction unmatched. This CDR3 is built from 15 residues. CDR1 is SGHDT, CDR2 YYEEEE, per germline. DNA of the CDR3: TGTGCCAGCAGCCGTCCTAGCGGACTATACAATGAGCAGTTCTTC. Translation gives CASSRPSGLYNEQFF.

V is TRBV19 and J is TRBJ1-2; TRBD1 agrees at 7 bases. This CDR3 is built from 15 residues. Losses at the gene ends were 0 bases for V and 4 bases for J; bases not matched to a gene: 5. Germline CDR1 is LNHDA and CDR2 is SQIVND (reference sequence). The CDR3: CASSIEGQQGYGYTF. As DNA, the CDR3 is TGTGCCAGTAGTATAGAGGGACAGCAGGGCTATGGCTACACCTTC.

This clone was observed once. The chain carries TRBV9 and TRBJ2-7, with TRBD2 matching 11 bases. The V gene end was trimmed by 4 bases and the J gene end by 1 base; junction bases not matched to a gene: 4. This CDR3 is built from 15 residues. The V gene's germline CDR1 is SGDLS and CDR2 YYNGEE. CDR3 sequence (DNA): TGTGCCAGCAGCACGGGGACTAGCGGATCCTACGAGCAGTACTTC. It codes for CASSTGTSGSYEQYF.

CDR3 sequence reads: CASSLDMTSGSLTNNEQFF. CDR3 nucleotides: TGTGCCAGCAGCTTAGATATGACTAGCGGGAGCCTTACGAACAATGAGCAGTTCTTC. The chain has TRBV11-2 and TRBJ2-1, with TRBD2 matching over 12 bases. CDR1 and CDR2 from the germline V gene are SGHAT and FQNNGV. CDR3 size: 19 residues. V was clipped by 0 bases and J by 5 bases; unmatched bases: 11.

The chain carries TRBV19 and TRBJ1-6; D is possibly TRBD1 (5 bases). There are 14 residues in the CDR3. Per the germline V gene, CDR1 is LNHDA and CDR2 is SQIVND (reference sequence). Trimming pared 3 bases from V and 9 bases from J, leaving 12 bases between. CDR3 sequence reads: CASSIQGGSSPLHF. The CDR3 nucleotides read TGTGCCAGTAGTATCCAGGGAGGAAGTTCACCCCTCCACTTT.

J is TRBJ2-5 and V is TRBV5-1; tentative D call: TRBD1 (6 bases). The CDR3 is 16 residues long. Trimming pared 0 bases from V and 0 bases from J, leaving 12 bases between. The V gene's germline CDR1 is SGHRS and CDR2 YFSETQ. CDR3 nucleotide sequence: TGCGCCAGCAGCTTGGAAGGCAGGGGCAACCAAGAGACCCAGTACTTC. Protein sequence: CASSLEGRGNQETQYF.

This clone was counted once. The chain carries TRBV15 and TRBJ2-7; D not certain. CDR1 LNHNV and CDR2 YYDKDF come from the germline V gene (reference sequence). The CDR3 sequence is 14 residues long. Trimming cost V 0 bases and J 5 bases, with 11 bases left between them. CDR3 coding DNA: TGTGCCACCAGCAGAGAGGGCTATTTAAACGAGCAGTACTTC. This gives the protein CATSREGYLNEQYF.

The chain has TRBV19 and TRBJ1-1; D is ambiguous. CDR1 is LNHDA, CDR2 SQIVND, per germline (reference sequence). This CDR3 contains 14 residues. Deletions cut 4 bases from V and 1 base from J, with 10 bases between. The CDR3, as DNA: TGTGCCAGTAGTACCCAACGGGGGAACACTGAAGCTTTCTTT. This translates into CASSTQRGNTEAFF.

The chain couples TRBV6-6 to TRBJ1-2, with D possibly being TRBD1 (5 bases). The V gene's germline CDR1 is MNHNY and CDR2 SVGAGI (reference sequence). The CDR3 consists of 15 residues. V was clipped by 6 bases and J by 8 bases, with 22 bases between them. The CDR3 protein is CASSPPLRVIGGYTF. In nucleotides, the CDR3 is TGTGCCAGCAGCCCACCCCTCAGGGTAATAGGGGGCTACACCTTC.

This clone turned up a few times. The chain recombines TRBV27 with TRBJ1-3; tentatively, D is TRBD1 (6 bases). V lost 4 bases and J 4 bases, leaving 11 bases between the germline ends. Germline-derived CDR1 and CDR2 are MNHEY and SMNVEV (reference sequence). The CDR3 covers 14 residues. The CDR3 DNA is TGTGCCAGCAGTTCGGGGGGCTTAGGAAACACCATATATTTT. This encodes CASSSGGLGNTIYF.

The genes are TRBV11-2 and TRBJ2-1, with D unclear. V was pared by 3 bases and J by 9 bases, with 3 bases between. Germline CDR1 reads SGHAT; CDR2 reads FQNNGV. The CDR3 has 10 residues. For the CDR3, the DNA is TGTGCCAGCAGCTTGAGTGAGCAGTTCTTC. It codes for CASSLSEQFF.

The J gene is TRBJ2-2, the V gene TRBV14; 9 bases map to TRBD2. The CDR3 spans 16 residues. CDR1 is SGHDN and CDR2 is FVKESK in the germline V gene. With V trimmed by 4 bases and J by 5 bases, 8 bases remained unmatched. CDR3 sequence reads: CASSPHLAGQTGELFF. CDR3 bases: TGTGCCAGCAGCCCGCACCTAGCGGGACAGACCGGGGAGCTGTTTTTT.

This chain links TRBV19 with TRBJ1-2; tentative D call: TRBD1 (5 bases). Trimming removed 0 bases at V and 0 bases at J, with 8 bases between. The CDR3 covers 15 residues. The germline V gene has CDR1 LNHDA and CDR2 SQIVND (reference sequence). The CDR3 is CASSIDGATNYGYTF. Here the CDR3 DNA reads TGTGCCAGTAGTATAGATGGGGCTACTAACTATGGCTACACCTTC.

The chain links TRBV27 to TRBJ2-2, with D maybe TRBD2 (5 bases). From germline, CDR1 is MNHEY and CDR2 SMNVEV (reference sequence). The CDR3 is 15 residues long. Trimming stripped 8 bases from V and 6 bases from J, with 19 bases between. Here the CDR3 reads CASRPGLGLAGELFF. The CDR3, as DNA: TGTGCCAGCCGACCTGGGCTAGGACTCGCCGGGGAGCTGTTTTTT.

In its sample, this clone was seen once. This sequence joins TRBV5-1 and TRBJ2-5; 9 bases are a match to TRBD2. Germline V gene data show CDR1 as SGHRS and CDR2 as YFSETQ. There are 15 residues in the CDR3. The ends lost 2 bases at V and 2 bases at J; junction bases unmatched: 4. CDR3 in amino acids: CASSFLAGTQETQYF. The CDR3 DNA reads as TGCGCCAGCAGCTTCCTAGCGGGGACACAAGAGACCCAGTACTTC.

The chain uses TRBV21-1 and TRBJ1-2; TRBD1 is the table's D call, not checked against the DNA. TRBV21-1 is a pseudogene locus. This CDR3 has 15 amino acids. In DNA, the CDR3 is TGTGCCAGCAGCAAAGCGGGGACAGGAATCTATGGCTACACCTTC. This codes for CASSKAGTGIYGYTF.